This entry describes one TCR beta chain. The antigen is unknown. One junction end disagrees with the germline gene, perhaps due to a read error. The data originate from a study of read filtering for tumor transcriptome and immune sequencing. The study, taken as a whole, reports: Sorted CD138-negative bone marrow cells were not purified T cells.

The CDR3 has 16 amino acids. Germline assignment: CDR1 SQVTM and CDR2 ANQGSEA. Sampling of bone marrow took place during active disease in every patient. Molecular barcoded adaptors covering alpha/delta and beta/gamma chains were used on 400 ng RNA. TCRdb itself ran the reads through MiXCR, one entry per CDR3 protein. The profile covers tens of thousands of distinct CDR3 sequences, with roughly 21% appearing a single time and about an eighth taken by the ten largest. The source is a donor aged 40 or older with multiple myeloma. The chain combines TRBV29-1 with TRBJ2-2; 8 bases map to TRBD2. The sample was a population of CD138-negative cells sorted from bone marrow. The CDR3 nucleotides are TGCAGCGTTGACATTCTCGGGGGGGGCCAAGCCGGGGAGCTGCTTTTT. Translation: CSVDILGGGQAGELLF.